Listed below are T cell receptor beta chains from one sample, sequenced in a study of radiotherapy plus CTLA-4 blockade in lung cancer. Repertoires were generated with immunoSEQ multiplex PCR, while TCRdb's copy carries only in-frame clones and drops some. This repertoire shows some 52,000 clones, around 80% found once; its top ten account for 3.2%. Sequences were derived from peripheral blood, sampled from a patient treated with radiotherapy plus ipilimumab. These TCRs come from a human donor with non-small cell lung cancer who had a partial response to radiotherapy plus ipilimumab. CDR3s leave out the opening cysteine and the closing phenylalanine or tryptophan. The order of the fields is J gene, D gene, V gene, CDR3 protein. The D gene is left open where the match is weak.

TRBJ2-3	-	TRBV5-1	ASSLARDTQY
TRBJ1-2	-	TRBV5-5	ASSQDTNANYGYT
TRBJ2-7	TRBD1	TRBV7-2	ASNFRGPSYEQY
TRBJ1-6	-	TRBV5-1	ASSLRSSYNSPLH
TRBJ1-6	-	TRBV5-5	ASSFGRGGPYNSPLH
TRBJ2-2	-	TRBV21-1	ASSQQGDTYTGELF
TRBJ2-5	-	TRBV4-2	ASSQPHQLQETQY
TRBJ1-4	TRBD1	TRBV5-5	ASSSGLGQGGEKLF
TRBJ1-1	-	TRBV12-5	ASAAGILDTEAF
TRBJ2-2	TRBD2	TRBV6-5	ASSYSSGSTGELF
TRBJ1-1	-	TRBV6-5	ASSTYRDNTEAF
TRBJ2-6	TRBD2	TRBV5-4	ASSSARGGSHSGANVLT
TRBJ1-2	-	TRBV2	ASSDGGGPYGYT
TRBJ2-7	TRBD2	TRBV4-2	ASSHLGTSEQY
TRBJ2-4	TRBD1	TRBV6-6	ASSPPRTGVRNIQY
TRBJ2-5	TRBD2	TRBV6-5	ASSYGPSGGRETQY
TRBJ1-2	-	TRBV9	ASSPHSGGSYGYT
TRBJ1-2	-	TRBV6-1	ASSATGTYGYT
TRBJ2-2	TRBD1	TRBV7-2	ASSRDSSGGELF
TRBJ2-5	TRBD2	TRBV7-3	ASSLGAGEGETQY
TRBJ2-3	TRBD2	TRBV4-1	ASSQRLAGTDTQY
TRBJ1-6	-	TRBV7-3	ASSLTGRVESPLH
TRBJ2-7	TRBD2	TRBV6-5	ASRSTSGLSYEQY
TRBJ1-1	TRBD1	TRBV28	ASSSYRGHAEAF
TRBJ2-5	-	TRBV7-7	ASSETAGTQETQY
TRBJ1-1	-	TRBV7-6	ASSLSGDTEAF
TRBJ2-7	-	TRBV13	ASSSKRGYEQY
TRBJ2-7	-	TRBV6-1	ASTNRAHEQY
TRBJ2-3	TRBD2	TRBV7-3	ASSLASGVTDTQY
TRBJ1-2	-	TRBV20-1	SPRGYT
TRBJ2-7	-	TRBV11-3	ASSLEGGEQY
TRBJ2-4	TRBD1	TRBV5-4	ASSAGTGNLAKNIQY
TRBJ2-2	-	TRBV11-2	ASSLDLTTRELF